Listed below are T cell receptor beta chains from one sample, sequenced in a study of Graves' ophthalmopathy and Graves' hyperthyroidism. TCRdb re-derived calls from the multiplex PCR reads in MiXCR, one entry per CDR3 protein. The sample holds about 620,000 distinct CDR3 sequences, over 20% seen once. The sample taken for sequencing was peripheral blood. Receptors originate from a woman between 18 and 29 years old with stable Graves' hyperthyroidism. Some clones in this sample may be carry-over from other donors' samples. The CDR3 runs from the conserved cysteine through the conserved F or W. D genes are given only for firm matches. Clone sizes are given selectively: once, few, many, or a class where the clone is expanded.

TGTGCCAGCAGCTCCCGGGGCTGGGACACTAATTCACCCCTCCACTTT | CASSSRGWDTNSPLHF | NA | TRBV11-2 | NA | TRBJ1-6
TGTGCCAGCAGCGCCAGACTAGCGGGGGGGCCGACGGAGACCCAGTACTTC | CASSARLAGGPTETQYF | TRBD2 | TRBV6-1 | NA | TRBJ2-5
TGCGCCAGCAAGGAGGGAAGTCGAGAGACCCAGTACTTC | CASKEGSRETQYF | NA | TRBV5-1 | NA | TRBJ2-5
TGTGCCAGCATGAGACAGGGCGATGGCTACACCTTC | CASMRQGDGYTF | TRBD1 | TRBV6-1 | few | TRBJ1-2
TGTGCCAGCAGTGGGACAGGGGGATATCAGCCCCAGCATTTT | CASSGTGGYQPQHF | TRBD1 | TRBV12-3/TRBV12-4 | NA | TRBJ1-5
TGTGCCAGCAGTGTCCAGGGAAACGATTCACCCCTCCACTTT | CASSVQGNDSPLHF | NA | TRBV2 | NA | TRBJ1-6
TGTGCCAGCAGCGAAGGGGGGGTGGGCATTAAGTACTTC | CASSEGGVGIKYF | NA | TRBV7-6 | few | TRBJ2-4
TGTGCCAGCAGCCTCCCCCAGGGGGCTGAGACCCAGTACTTC | CASSLPQGAETQYF | TRBD1 | TRBV7-9 | many | TRBJ2-5
TGTGCCAGCAGCACCCGGGACAGGGGACACGAGCAGTACTTC | CASSTRDRGHEQYF | TRBD1 | TRBV7-3 | many | TRBJ2-7
TGTGCCAGTACAAGACAGGGCACCGGGGAGCTGTTTTTT | CASTRQGTGELFF | TRBD1 | TRBV11-2 | once | TRBJ2-2
TGTGCCAGCAGCTCTAGGGCGGGGGGCTGGTACCAAGAGACCCAGTACTTC | CASSSRAGGWYQETQYF | TRBD2 | TRBV7-2 | few | TRBJ2-5
TGTGCCAGCAGTTTGGGTGCAGGCGTCTATGGCTACACCTTC | CASSLGAGVYGYTF | NA | TRBV6-5 | NA | TRBJ1-2
TGTGCCAGCAGGCCAACCCCAGAGGGTAACACTGAAGCTTTCTTT | CASRPTPEGNTEAFF | NA | TRBV28 | many | TRBJ1-1
TGTGCCAGCAGACCGTGGGGACAGGGGAACACCGGGGAGCTGTTTTTT | CASRPWGQGNTGELFF | TRBD1 | TRBV12-3/TRBV12-4 | once | TRBJ2-2
TGTGCCAGCAGTTACGAGGCAGGTGAAGGCAATCAGCCCCAGCATTTT | CASSYEAGEGNQPQHF | NA | TRBV6-5 | many | TRBJ1-5
TGTGCCAGCAGTTCCCCCTCAGGGTGGGATGGCTACACCTTC | CASSSPSGWDGYTF | NA | TRBV28 | NA | TRBJ1-2
TGTGCCAGCACCCACATCCTGGTTGGATACGAGCAGTACTTC | CASTHILVGYEQYF | NA | TRBV7-3 | NA | TRBJ2-7
TGTGCCAGCAACCTGGGGCGGGGGCGGTCCGGGGAGCTGTTTTTT | CASNLGRGRSGELFF | NA | TRBV7-8 | NA | TRBJ2-2
TGCGCCAGCAGCCGGCGGGGGCTAGCGGGAGAGAGGGAGCAGTACTTC | CASSRRGLAGEREQYF | TRBD2 | TRBV5-1 | many | TRBJ2-7
TGCAGTGCTAGAGATGGGGTTTCGACTAGCACCGGGGAGCTGTTTTTT | CSARDGVSTSTGELFF | NA | TRBV20-1 | once | TRBJ2-2
TGTGCCAGCAGTTTATTAGTAGGGGAAGCGGGGACCTCCGAGCAGTACTTC | CASSLLVGEAGTSEQYF | TRBD2 | TRBV28 | NA | TRBJ2-7
TGTGCCAGTAGGCTTAATACCGACTGGACAGGGAGCACAGATACGCAGTATTTT | CASRLNTDWTGSTDTQYF | TRBD1 | TRBV19 | few | TRBJ2-3
TGTGCCAGCAGCCCCAGGGGGCCTGAAGCTTTCTTT | CASSPRGPEAFF | TRBD1 | TRBV6-1 | few | TRBJ1-1
TGTGCCAGCAGTGCTCGCCCCACAGGGGACACTGAAGCTTTCTTT | CASSARPTGDTEAFF | TRBD1 | TRBV6-1 | few | TRBJ1-1
TGTGCCAGCAGTGAGAAAGGCAGGCTTTACGAGCAGTACTTC | CASSEKGRLYEQYF | NA | TRBV25-1 | many | TRBJ2-7
TGTGCCAGCAGTTCACTGACTAGCGGGGGACGCACAGATACGCAGTATTTT | CASSSLTSGGRTDTQYF | TRBD2 | TRBV28 | many | TRBJ2-3
TGTGCCAGCAGGGAGAGCGGAAACACCATATATTTT | CASRESGNTIYF | NA | TRBV28 | few | TRBJ1-3
TGTGCCAGCAGCTTGACTAGGGCATCGAACACCGGGGAGCTGTTTTTT | CASSLTRASNTGELFF | NA | TRBV11-1 | few | TRBJ2-2
TGTGCCATCAGTGAGCCACTGGGACTAGCGGATGGAGGAGAGACCCAGTACTTC | CAISEPLGLADGGETQYF | TRBD2 | TRBV10-3 | many | TRBJ2-5
TGTGCCAGCAGCTTAAGTGGGACCCAGTACTTC | CASSLSGTQYF | NA | TRBV11-1 | many | TRBJ2-5
TGTGCCAGCAGTTTGGTGCAGCCGGGGACCGGGGAGCTGTTTTTT | CASSLVQPGTGELFF | NA | TRBV12-3/TRBV12-4 | many | TRBJ2-2
TGCGCCAGCAGCTTGGAGTTACGGGGCACTGAAGCTTTCTTT | CASSLELRGTEAFF | NA | TRBV5-1 | many | TRBJ1-1
TGCAGCGTTGCTGGGGCCTCCTACGAGCAGTACTTC | CSVAGASYEQYF | NA | TRBV29-1 | many | TRBJ2-7
TGTGCCAGCAGTCACACGGGGTTGAGCGGGGAGCTGTTTTTT | CASSHTGLSGELFF | NA | TRBV28 | many | TRBJ2-2
TGCAGTGCTACCCGGGGGCAGAGCGCTGAAGCTTGCTTC | CSATRGQSAEACF | NA | TRBV20-1 | NA | TRBJ1-1
TGTGCCAGCAGCACCGTGAAGGGGGTCCGTTATGGCTACACCTTC | CASSTVKGVRYGYTF | NA | TRBV11-2 | many | TRBJ1-2
TGTGCCAGCAGTGAAGCGGCCGACACCGGGGAGCTGTTTTTT | CASSEAADTGELFF | NA | TRBV6-1 | NA | TRBJ2-2
TGTGCCAGCAGTTACCGGGACAGGGGCCTGGGGGAGCAGTACTTC | CASSYRDRGLGEQYF | TRBD1 | TRBV28 | many | TRBJ2-7
TGTGCCAGTAGTATCCGCGGGGAGAATCAGCCCCAGCATTTT | CASSIRGENQPQHF | NA | TRBV19 | many | TRBJ1-5
TGCGCCAGTAGTCGGGAGGGGATCGGGGCCAAAAACATTCAGTACTTC | CASSREGIGAKNIQYF | TRBD2 | TRBV5-1 | few | TRBJ2-4
TGTGCCAGCAGAATCGACAGCGATCAGCCCCAGCATTTT | CASRIDSDQPQHF | NA | TRBV6-1 | NA | TRBJ1-5
TGTGCTAGTGGTTTGGGGACCCCCAACACTGAAGCTTTCTTT | CASGLGTPNTEAFF | NA | TRBV12-5 | NA | TRBJ1-1
TGTGCCAGCAGTTACCCTCCCACGGTCGACACCGGGGAGCTGTTTTTT | CASSYPPTVDTGELFF | NA | TRBV6-5 | many | TRBJ2-2
TGTGCCAGCAGTTTAGTGGGTCGGGGTATAGAGACCCAGTACTTC | CASSLVGRGIETQYF | NA | TRBV12-3/TRBV12-4 | NA | TRBJ2-5
TGTGCCATCAGTGAGTCGACAGGGGTGAATCGAGGCTACACCTTC | CAISESTGVNRGYTF | TRBD1 | TRBV10-3 | many | TRBJ1-2
TGTGCCACCAGGCGACTGGGTACTTACGAGCAGTACTTC | CATRRLGTYEQYF | NA | TRBV15 | many | TRBJ2-7
TGTGCCAGCAGTTTCTCGGACGGCAATCAGCCCCAGCATTTT | CASSFSDGNQPQHF | NA | TRBV12-3/TRBV12-4 | many | TRBJ1-5
TGTGCCAGCAGCCAGGACTTAGCGGGGGGACGGGAGACCCAGTACTTC | CASSQDLAGGRETQYF | TRBD2 | TRBV4-2 | many | TRBJ2-5
TGTGCCAGCAGTAGAGGGGTGGGGACTGAAGCTTTCTTT | CASSRGVGTEAFF | NA | TRBV6-1 | few | TRBJ1-1
TGTGCCAGCAGTTACGAGGGTCGGGGAGAGACCCAGTACTTC | CASSYEGRGETQYF | NA | TRBV6-2/TRBV6-3 | many | TRBJ2-5
TGCGCCAGCAGCCAAGGGGCAGGGGACGAGCAGTACTTC | CASSQGAGDEQYF | NA | TRBV4-1 | many | TRBJ2-7
TGCAGCGTTGAGAATAGAGGGGGACCCTCCTACGAGCAGTACTTC | CSVENRGGPSYEQYF | NA | TRBV29-1 | few | TRBJ2-7
TGTGCCAGCAGTTCTGAGGGGACAAAGGTCTATGGCTACACCTTC | CASSSEGTKVYGYTF | NA | TRBV28 | many | TRBJ1-2
TGTGCCAGCAGTTTGGGGGGTGAGGGCGTAAGCTCACCCCTCCACTTT | CASSLGGEGVSSPLHF | NA | TRBV12-3/TRBV12-4 | many | TRBJ1-6
TGTGCCACCAGAGGGGTTTCGAACACTGAAGCTTTCTTT | CATRGVSNTEAFF | NA | TRBV24-1 | many | TRBJ1-1